This is a list of T cell receptor beta chains from one sample in a study of cytomegalovirus exposure and HLA in healthy donors. Here immunoSEQ multiplex PCR was the method, and the copy in TCRdb shows in-frame clones only, minus some. The sample consists of around 150,000 clones, 55% to 70% of them appearing once. Sample: PBMCs. The receptors shown here come from a woman aged 55 to 70 in good health and CMV-seropositive. CDR3s include the opening cysteine and the closing phenylalanine or tryptophan. D genes are given only for firm matches. Only part of the rows carry a size: once, few, many, or a class if the clone is expanded.

NA | TRBJ1-2 | TRBD1 | TRBV7-2 | TGTGCCAGCCGGCTCGCCGGGACAGGGCGGTCGGACTATGGCTACACCTTC | CASRLAGTGRSDYGYTF
NA | TRBJ1-1 | TRBD1 | TRBV28 | TGTGCCAGCAGTTTAGGGGACAGGGGGCGCAAGATCACTGAAGCTTTCTTT | CASSLGDRGRKITEAFF
NA | TRBJ1-1 | NA | TRBV18 | TGTGCCAGCTCACCATTGATGACGGGAGACACTGAAGCTTTCTTT | CASSPLMTGDTEAFF
once | TRBJ2-1 | NA | TRBV28 | TGTGCCAGCAGTTCGGGGAGCTCCTACAATGAGCAGTTCTTC | CASSSGSSYNEQFF
NA | TRBJ2-1 | NA | TRBV20-1 | TGCAGTGCTATTTACAGTGAGCAGTTCTTC | CSAIYSEQFF
NA | TRBJ2-5 | NA | TRBV5-5 | TGTGCCAGCAGCCCGGATTGGGGGGGCATTCAAGAGACCCAGTACTTC | CASSPDWGGIQETQYF
few | TRBJ2-2 | NA | TRBV9 | TGTGCCAGCAGCGCCCGGGGGACCGGGGAGCTGTTTTTT | CASSARGTGELFF
few | TRBJ2-7 | NA | TRBV23-1 | TGCGCCAGCAATGCAGGCCCCGACTACGAGCAGTACTTC | CASNAGPDYEQYF
few | TRBJ2-7 | TRBD2 | TRBV5-4 | TGTGCCAGCAGCAGGACTAGCGGCTACGAGCAGTACTTC | CASSRTSGYEQYF
few | TRBJ2-7 | TRBD1 | TRBV7-2 | TGTGCCAGCAGCCCTGGGACAGGGGATGCCTACGAGCAGTACTTC | CASSPGTGDAYEQYF
few | TRBJ2-1 | TRBD2 | TRBV25-1 | TGTGCCAGCAGAGACCAGACTAGCGGGAGTTCTGAGCAGTTCTTC | CASRDQTSGSSEQFF
few | TRBJ2-3 | TRBD1 | TRBV28 | TGTGCCAGCAGGGCACAGGGGGATCATACGCAGTATTTT | CASRAQGDHTQYF
NA | TRBJ2-3 | NA | TRBV2 | TGTGCCAGCAGTGTAGAGTCCAAAGACACAGATACGCAGTATTTT | CASSVESKDTDTQYF
NA | TRBJ2-7 | TRBD2 | TRBV28 | TGTGCCAGCAGTTTACCTAGCGGGAGGACCTCCTACGAGCAGTACTTC | CASSLPSGRTSYEQYF
NA | TRBJ2-7 | TRBD1 | TRBV7-9 | TGTGCCAGCAGCCGACAGGGCGGTCGCGAGCAGTACTTC | CASSRQGGREQYF
NA | TRBJ2-7 | NA | TRBV5-4 | TGTGCCAGCAGCTTCTCCGGGTCCTACGAGCAGTACTTC | CASSFSGSYEQYF
few | TRBJ2-3 | NA | TRBV9 | TGTGCCAGCAGCGCCCCCCTAGGGCGGGGCACAGATACGCAGTATTTT | CASSAPLGRGTDTQYF
NA | TRBJ2-2 | TRBD1 | TRBV6-5 | TGTGCCAGCAGTTACTTTCGACAGGGGTCAGGGGAGCTGTTTTTT | CASSYFRQGSGELFF
NA | TRBJ2-7 | TRBD2 | TRBV10-1 | TGCGCCAGCAGTACGGGACTACGGGACGAGCAGTACTTC | CASSTGLRDEQYF
NA | TRBJ2-1 | NA | TRBV6-5 | TGTGCCAGCAGTGTTAACTCCTACAATGAGCAGTTCTTC | CASSVNSYNEQFF
NA | TRBJ2-1 | TRBD2 | TRBV5-1 | TGCGCCAGCAGCTTGAGACTAGCTTCCTACAATGAGCAGTTCTTC | CASSLRLASYNEQFF
NA | TRBJ1-1 | NA | TRBV28 | TGTGCCAGCAGTTTCGGGGAGGGGATCACTGAAGCTTTCTTT | CASSFGEGITEAFF
NA | TRBJ1-3 | NA | TRBV5-5 | TGTGCCAGCAGCCCCTCCAGTATTGGAAACACCATATATTTT | CASSPSSIGNTIYF
NA | TRBJ1-1 | NA | TRBV28 | TGTGCCAGCAGTTTGGGCTGGAACACTGAAGCTTTCTTT | CASSLGWNTEAFF
few | TRBJ1-1 | TRBD1 | TRBV6-6 | TGTGCCAGCAGTCCAGGACAGGAGAACACTGAAGCTTTCTTT | CASSPGQENTEAFF
few | TRBJ2-1 | TRBD2 | TRBV30 | TGTGCCTGGAGGGGGACTGGGCGGGGGAAGCAGTTCTTC | CAWRGTGRGKQFF
few | TRBJ1-1 | NA | TRBV19 | TGTGCCAGTAGCCTCAGGGAAGGGACTGAAGCTTTCTTT | CASSLREGTEAFF
NA | TRBJ2-7 | TRBD2 | TRBV28 | TGTGCCAGCAGTTTTAGCGGGTCCTACGAGCAGTACTTC | CASSFSGSYEQYF
NA | TRBJ2-1 | TRBD2 | TRBV9 | TGTGCCAGCAGCGTAGCGGCGGGAGGGCCGGGATACAATGAGCAGTTCTTC | CASSVAAGGPGYNEQFF
few | TRBJ2-7 | NA | TRBV5-4 | TGTGCCAGCAGCTTGGGTCTGAGGGGACTGTCTTACGAGCAGTACTTC | CASSLGLRGLSYEQYF
few | TRBJ2-1 | TRBD2 | TRBV7-8 | TGTGCCAGCAGCTTAGGTGTCGGCGGGAGGGTCTACAATGAGCAGTTCTTC | CASSLGVGGRVYNEQFF
NA | TRBJ1-2 | NA | TRBV28 | TGTGCCAGCAGTTTGGAAGGTGTAGCGGTGATTGGGGGCTACACCTTC | CASSLEGVAVIGGYTF
NA | TRBJ2-3 | TRBD2 | TRBV13 | TGTGCCAGCACCCTACTAGCGGGGGACACAGATACGCAGTATTTT | CASTLLAGDTDTQYF
few | TRBJ1-3 | NA | TRBV28 | TGTGCCAGCAGTAAATGGGGGGTGACATCTGGAAACACCATATATTTT | CASSKWGVTSGNTIYF
once | TRBJ1-2 | NA | TRBV6-5 | TGTGCCAGCAGTTACTCGATTCAGGCTAACTATGGCTACACCTTC | CASSYSIQANYGYTF
NA | TRBJ2-7 | TRBD2 | TRBV11-2 | TGTGCCAGCAGCTTTACTAGCGGGAGCTCCGAGCAGTACTTC | CASSFTSGSSEQYF
few | TRBJ1-4 | TRBD1 | TRBV2 | TGTGCCAGCAGGATTGGACAGGGCTCAACTAATGAAAAACTGTTTTTT | CASRIGQGSTNEKLFF
NA | TRBJ2-5 | NA | TRBV28 | TGTGCCAGCAGTTTATTAGCTTCGGAAGAGACCCAGTACTTC | CASSLLASEETQYF
NA | TRBJ2-7 | NA | TRBV15 | TGTGCCACCAGCCCAAGGTCAGGGGCCAACTCCTACGAGCAGTACTTC | CATSPRSGANSYEQYF
NA | TRBJ2-3 | NA | TRBV28 | TGTGCCAGCACCATCAGGGGAACCACAGATACGCAGTATTTT | CASTIRGTTDTQYF
NA | TRBJ2-1 | TRBD2 | TRBV11-3 | TGTGCCAGCAGCCCCGGGACTAGCGGGTTGGGAGAGCAGTTCTTC | CASSPGTSGLGEQFF
few | TRBJ1-5 | NA | TRBV5-1 | TGCGCCAGCAGCTTGGACGGTTCCTATCAGCCCCAGCATTTT | CASSLDGSYQPQHF
NA | TRBJ2-7 | NA | TRBV6-1 | TGTGCCAGCAGTGGGAGCTCCTACGAGCAGTACTTC | CASSGSSYEQYF
NA | TRBJ1-2 | TRBD1 | TRBV6-6 | TGTGCCAGCAGTGAGACAGGGGTCGGGAACTATGGCTACACCTTC | CASSETGVGNYGYTF
NA | TRBJ1-5 | NA | TRBV15 | TGTGCCACCGGCATCTGGGGAGGAGATAGCAATCAGCCCCAGCATTTT | CATGIWGGDSNQPQHF
NA | TRBJ2-7 | NA | TRBV7-9 | TGTGCCAGCAGCTTATCGGGACACCCCTACGAGCAGTACTTC | CASSLSGHPYEQYF
few | TRBJ2-7 | NA | TRBV12-5 | TGTGCTAGTGGCTCTTCGGACAGAGGGACCTACGAGCAGTACTTC | CASGSSDRGTYEQYF
NA | TRBJ2-7 | TRBD1 | TRBV25-1 | TGTGCCAGCAGCGGGACAGGGGAAAGGGAGCAGTACTTC | CASSGTGEREQYF
NA | TRBJ2-7 | TRBD2 | TRBV30 | TGTGCCTGGAGTACGTCTAGCGGGACCTACGAGCAGTACTTC | CAWSTSSGTYEQYF
NA | TRBJ1-5 | TRBD1 | TRBV7-8 | TGTGCCAGCAGCTCAGAAGGGACAGTTAGCAATCAGCCCCAGCATTTT | CASSSEGTVSNQPQHF
once | TRBJ1-2 | NA | TRBV6-5 | TGTGCCAGCAGGAACACAGGTCTCTATGGCTACACCTTC | CASRNTGLYGYTF
few | TRBJ1-4 | NA | TRBV14 | TGTGCCAGCAGCCAGGTGGGAAGGGGGCTGTTTTTT | CASSQVGRGLFF
once | TRBJ2-7 | NA | TRBV28 | TGTGCCAGCAGCCACCGGGACTTATCCTACGAGCAGTACTTC | CASSHRDLSYEQYF